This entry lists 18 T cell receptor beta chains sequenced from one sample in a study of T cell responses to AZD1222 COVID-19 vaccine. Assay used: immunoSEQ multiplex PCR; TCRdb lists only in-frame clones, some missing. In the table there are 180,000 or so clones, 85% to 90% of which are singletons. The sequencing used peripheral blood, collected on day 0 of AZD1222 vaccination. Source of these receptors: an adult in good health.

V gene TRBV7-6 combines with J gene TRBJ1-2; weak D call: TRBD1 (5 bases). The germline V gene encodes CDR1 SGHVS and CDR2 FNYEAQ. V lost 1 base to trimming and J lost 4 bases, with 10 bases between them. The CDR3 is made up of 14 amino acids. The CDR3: CASSLDQGGYGYTF. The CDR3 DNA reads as TGTGCCAGCAGCTTAGATCAGGGTGGCTATGGCTACACCTTC.

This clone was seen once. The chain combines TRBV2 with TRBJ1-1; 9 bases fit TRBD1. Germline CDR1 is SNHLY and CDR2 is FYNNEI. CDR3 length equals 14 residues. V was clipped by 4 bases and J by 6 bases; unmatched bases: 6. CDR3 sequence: CASSGGQGSAEAFF. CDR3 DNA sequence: TGTGCCAGCAGTGGGGGACAGGGATCCGCTGAAGCTTTCTTT.

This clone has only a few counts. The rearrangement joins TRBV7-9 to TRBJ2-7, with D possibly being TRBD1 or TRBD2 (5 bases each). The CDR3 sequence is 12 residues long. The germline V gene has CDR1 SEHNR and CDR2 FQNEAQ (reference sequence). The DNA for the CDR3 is TGTGCAATCGGGGACGGAAACTACGAGCAGTACTTC. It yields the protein CAIGDGNYEQYF.

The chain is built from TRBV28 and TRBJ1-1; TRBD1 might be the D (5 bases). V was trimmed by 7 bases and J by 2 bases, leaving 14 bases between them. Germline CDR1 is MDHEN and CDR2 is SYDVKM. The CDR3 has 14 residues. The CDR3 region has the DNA TGTGCCAGCACCAAGGAGGGGATCAACACTGAAGCTTTCTTT. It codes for CASTKEGINTEAFF.

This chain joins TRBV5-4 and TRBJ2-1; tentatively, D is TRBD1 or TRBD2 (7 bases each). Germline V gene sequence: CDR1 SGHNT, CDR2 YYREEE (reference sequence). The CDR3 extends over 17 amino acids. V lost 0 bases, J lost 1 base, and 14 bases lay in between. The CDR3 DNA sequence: TGTGCCAGCAGCTTGGACAGGGGAGGGGAGTCCTACAATGAGCAGTTCTTC. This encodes CASSLDRGGESYNEQFF.

CDR3 sequence (DNA): TGTGCCACGGCCCGGAGGGCAGGAGAAAACATTCAGTACTTC. It yields the protein CATARRAGENIQYF. The chain combines TRBV28 with TRBJ2-4; a possible D gene is TRBD2 (6 bases). CDR3 length equals 14 residues. Germline CDR1 is MDHEN and CDR2 is SYDVKM. The V end was cut by 10 bases, the J end by 5 bases, with 18 bases between. The full variable domain, with the rest looked up from reference TRBV28 and TRBJ2-4, is DVKVTQSSRYLVKRTGEKVFLECVQDMDHENMFWYRQDPGLGLRLIYFSYDVKMKEKGDIPEGYSVSREKKERFSLILESASTNQTSMYLCATARRAGENIQYFGAGTRLSVL.

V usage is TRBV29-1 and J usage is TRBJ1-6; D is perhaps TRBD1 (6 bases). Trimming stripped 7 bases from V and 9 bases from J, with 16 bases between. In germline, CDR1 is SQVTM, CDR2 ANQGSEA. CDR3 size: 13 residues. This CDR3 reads CSARTDVGSPLHF. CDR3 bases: TGCAGCGCTAGGACAGACGTAGGTTCACCCCTCCACTTT.

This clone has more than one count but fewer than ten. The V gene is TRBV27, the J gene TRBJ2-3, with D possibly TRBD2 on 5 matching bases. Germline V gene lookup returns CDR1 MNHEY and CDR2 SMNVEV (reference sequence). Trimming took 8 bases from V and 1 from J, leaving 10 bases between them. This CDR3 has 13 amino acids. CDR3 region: CASGSERTDTQYF. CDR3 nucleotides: TGTGCCAGCGGGAGCGAACGCACAGATACGCAGTATTTT.

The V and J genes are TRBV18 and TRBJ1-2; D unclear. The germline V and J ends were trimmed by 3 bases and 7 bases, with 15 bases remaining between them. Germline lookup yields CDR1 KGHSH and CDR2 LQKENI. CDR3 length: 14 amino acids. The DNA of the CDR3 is TGTGCCAGCTCACCGCAACGACAATCCGCTGGCTACACCTTC. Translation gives CASSPQRQSAGYTF.

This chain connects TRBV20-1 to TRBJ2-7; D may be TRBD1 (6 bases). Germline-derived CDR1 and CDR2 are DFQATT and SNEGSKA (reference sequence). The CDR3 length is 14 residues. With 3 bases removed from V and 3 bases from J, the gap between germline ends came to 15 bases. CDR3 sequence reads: CSASFKGQRYEQYF. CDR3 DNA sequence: TGCAGTGCTAGTTTCAAAGGACAGCGCTACGAGCAGTACTTC.

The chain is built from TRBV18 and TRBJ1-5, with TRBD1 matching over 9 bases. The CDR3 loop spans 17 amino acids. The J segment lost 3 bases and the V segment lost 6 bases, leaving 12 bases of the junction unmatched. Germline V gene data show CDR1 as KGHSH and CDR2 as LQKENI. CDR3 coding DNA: TGTGCCAGCTCCCCTTCTTTGACAGGGGGTGACAATCAGCCCCAGCATTTT. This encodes CASSPSLTGGDNQPQHF.

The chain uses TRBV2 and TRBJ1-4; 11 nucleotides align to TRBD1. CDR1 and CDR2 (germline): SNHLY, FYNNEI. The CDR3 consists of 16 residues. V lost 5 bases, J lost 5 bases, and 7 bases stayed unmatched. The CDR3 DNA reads TGTGCCAGCAGTTCCCCAGGACAGGGGGCAAATGAAAAACTGTTTTTT. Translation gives CASSSPGQGANEKLFF.

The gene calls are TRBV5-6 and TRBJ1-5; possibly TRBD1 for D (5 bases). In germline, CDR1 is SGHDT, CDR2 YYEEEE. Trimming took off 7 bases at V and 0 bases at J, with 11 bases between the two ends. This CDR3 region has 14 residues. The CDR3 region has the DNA TGTGCCAGCCGACGACAGTATAGCAATCAGCCCCAGCATTTT. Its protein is CASRRQYSNQPQHF.

The CDR3 loop is CASSLAQPGQGVYGYTF. As DNA, the CDR3 is TGCGCCAGCAGCTTGGCCCAGCCGGGACAGGGGGTTTACGGCTACACCTTC. V is TRBV5-1 and J is TRBJ1-2, with 11 bases lining up with TRBD1. The V and J ends lost 0 bases and 8 bases, in that order; junction bases with no gene match: 12. In germline, CDR1 is SGHRS, CDR2 YFSETQ. The CDR3 length is 17 residues.

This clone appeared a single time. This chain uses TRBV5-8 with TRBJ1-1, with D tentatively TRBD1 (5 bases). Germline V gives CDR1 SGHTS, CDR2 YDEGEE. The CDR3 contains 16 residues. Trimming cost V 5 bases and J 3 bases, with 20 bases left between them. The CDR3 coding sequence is TGTGCCAGCAGTTCTCCAGGCAGGGCGAAGGACACTGAAGCTTTCTTT. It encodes CASSSPGRAKDTEAFF.

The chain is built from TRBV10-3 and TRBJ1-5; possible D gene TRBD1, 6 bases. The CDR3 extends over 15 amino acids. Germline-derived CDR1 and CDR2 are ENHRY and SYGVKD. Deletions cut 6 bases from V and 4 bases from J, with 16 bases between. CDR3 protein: CAISETSGANQPQHF. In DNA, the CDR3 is TGTGCCATCAGCGAGACCTCAGGGGCAAATCAGCCCCAGCATTTT.

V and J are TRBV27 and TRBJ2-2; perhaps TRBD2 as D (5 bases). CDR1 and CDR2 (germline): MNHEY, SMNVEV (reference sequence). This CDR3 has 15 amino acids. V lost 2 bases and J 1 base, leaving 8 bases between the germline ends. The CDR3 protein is CASSLKAVNTGELFF. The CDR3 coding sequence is TGTGCCAGCAGTTTAAAAGCGGTGAACACCGGGGAGCTGTTTTTT.

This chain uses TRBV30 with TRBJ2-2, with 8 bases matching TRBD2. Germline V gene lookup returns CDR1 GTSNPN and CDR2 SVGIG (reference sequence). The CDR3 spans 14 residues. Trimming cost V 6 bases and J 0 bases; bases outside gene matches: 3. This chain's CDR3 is CACRGGSNTGELFF. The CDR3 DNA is TGTGCCTGTCGGGGGGGTTCGAACACCGGGGAGCTGTTTTTT.